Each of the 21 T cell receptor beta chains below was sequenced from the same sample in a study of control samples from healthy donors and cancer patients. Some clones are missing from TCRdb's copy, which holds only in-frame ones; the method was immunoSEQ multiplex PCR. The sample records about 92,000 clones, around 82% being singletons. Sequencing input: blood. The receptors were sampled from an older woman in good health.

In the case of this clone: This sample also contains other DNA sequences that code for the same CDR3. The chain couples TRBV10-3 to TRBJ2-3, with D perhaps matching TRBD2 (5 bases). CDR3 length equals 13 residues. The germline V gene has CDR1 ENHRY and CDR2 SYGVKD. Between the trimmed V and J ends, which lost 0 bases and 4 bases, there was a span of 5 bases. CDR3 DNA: TGTGCCATCAGTGAGTCGGGAGCAGATACGCAGTATTTT. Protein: CAISESGADTQYF.

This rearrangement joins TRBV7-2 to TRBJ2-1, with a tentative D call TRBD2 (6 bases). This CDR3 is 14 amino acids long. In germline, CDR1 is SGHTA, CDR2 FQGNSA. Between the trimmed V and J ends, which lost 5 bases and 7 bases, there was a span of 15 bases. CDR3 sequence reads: CASSLGGMGNEQFF. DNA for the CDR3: TGTGCCAGCAGCCTTGGGGGGATGGGGAATGAGCAGTTCTTC. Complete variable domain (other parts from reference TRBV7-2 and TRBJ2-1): GAGVSQSPSNKVTEKGKDVELRCDPISGHTALYWYRQSLGQGLEFLIYFQGNSAPDKSGLPSDRFSAERTGGSVSTLTIQRTQQEDSAVYLCASSLGGMGNEQFFGPGTRLTVL.

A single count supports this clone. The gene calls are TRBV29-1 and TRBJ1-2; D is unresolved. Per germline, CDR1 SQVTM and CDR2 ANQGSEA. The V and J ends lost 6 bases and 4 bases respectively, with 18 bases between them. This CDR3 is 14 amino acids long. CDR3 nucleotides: TGCAGCGTAGCCCCTCCAGGTTTATTCTATGGCTACACCTTC. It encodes CSVAPPGLFYGYTF.

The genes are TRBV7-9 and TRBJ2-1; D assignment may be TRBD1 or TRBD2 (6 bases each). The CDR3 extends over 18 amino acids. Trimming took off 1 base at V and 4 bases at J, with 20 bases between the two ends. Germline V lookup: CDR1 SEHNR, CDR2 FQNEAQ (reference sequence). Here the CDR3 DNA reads TGTGCCAGCAGCTTAGTAGGCAGGGGAGGAAAGTTATACAATGAGCAGTTCTTC. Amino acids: CASSLVGRGGKLYNEQFF.

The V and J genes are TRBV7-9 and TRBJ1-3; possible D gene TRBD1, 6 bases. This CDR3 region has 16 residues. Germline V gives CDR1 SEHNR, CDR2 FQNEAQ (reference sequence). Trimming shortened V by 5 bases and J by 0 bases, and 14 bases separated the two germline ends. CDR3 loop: CASSAGQPSSGNTIYF. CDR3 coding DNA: TGTGCCAGCAGCGCTGGACAGCCCAGCTCTGGAAACACCATATATTTT.

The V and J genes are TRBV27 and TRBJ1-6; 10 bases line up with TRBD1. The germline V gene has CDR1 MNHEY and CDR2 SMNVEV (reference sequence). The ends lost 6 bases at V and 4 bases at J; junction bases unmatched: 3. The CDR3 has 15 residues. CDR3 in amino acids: CASSRTGGYNSPLHF. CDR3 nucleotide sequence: TGTGCCAGCAGCCGGACAGGGGGATATAATTCACCCCTCCACTTT.

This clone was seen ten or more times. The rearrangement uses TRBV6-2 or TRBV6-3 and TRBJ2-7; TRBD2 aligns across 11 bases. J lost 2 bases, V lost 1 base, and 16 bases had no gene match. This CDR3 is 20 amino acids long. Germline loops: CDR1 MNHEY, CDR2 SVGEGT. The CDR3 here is CASSYFLGLAGGPAPYEQYF. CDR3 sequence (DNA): TGTGCCAGCAGTTACTTTCTAGGTCTAGCGGGGGGCCCAGCCCCCTACGAGCAGTACTTC.

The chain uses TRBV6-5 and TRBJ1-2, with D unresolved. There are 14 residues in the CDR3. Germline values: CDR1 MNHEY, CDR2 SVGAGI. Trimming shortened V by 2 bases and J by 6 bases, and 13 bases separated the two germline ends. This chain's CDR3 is CASSYNPPGHGYTF. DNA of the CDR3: TGTGCCAGCAGTTACAATCCCCCGGGCCATGGCTACACCTTC.

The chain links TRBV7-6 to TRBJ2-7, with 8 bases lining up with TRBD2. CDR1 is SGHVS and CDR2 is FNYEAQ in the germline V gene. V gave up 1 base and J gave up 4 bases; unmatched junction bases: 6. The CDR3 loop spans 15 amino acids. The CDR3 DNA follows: TGTGCCAGCAGCTTAGATAGTAGCGGGAAATACGAGCAGTACTTC. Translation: CASSLDSSGKYEQYF.

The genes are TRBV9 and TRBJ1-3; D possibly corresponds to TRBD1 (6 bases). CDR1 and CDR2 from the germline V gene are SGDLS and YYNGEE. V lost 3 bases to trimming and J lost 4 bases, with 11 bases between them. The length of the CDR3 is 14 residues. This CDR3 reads CASSAPDRGNTIYF. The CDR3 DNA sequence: TGTGCCAGCAGCGCCCCGGACAGAGGAAACACCATATATTTT.

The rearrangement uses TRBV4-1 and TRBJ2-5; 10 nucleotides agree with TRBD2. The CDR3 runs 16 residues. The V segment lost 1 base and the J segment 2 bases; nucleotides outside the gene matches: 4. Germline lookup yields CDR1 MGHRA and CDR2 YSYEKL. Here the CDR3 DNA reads TGCGCCAGCAGCCAAGGGTTGACTAGCGGGCAAGAGACCCAGTACTTC. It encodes CASSQGLTSGQETQYF.

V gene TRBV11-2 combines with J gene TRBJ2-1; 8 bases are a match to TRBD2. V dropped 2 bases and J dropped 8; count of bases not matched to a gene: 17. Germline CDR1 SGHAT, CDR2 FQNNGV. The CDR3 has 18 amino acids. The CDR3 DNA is TGTGCCAGCAGCTTACTGGCGGGGGGTTTCGCAACCCCTGATGAGCAGTTCTTC. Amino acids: CASSLLAGGFATPDEQFF.

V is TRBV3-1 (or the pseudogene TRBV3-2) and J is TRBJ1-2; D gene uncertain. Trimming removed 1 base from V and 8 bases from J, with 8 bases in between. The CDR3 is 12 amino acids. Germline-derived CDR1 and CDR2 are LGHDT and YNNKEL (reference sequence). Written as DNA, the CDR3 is TGTGCCAGCAGCCAAGCTACGAGGGGCTACACCTTC. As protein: CASSQATRGYTF.

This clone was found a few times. CDR3: CASSQGATGLGVTGELFF. CDR3 nucleotide sequence: TGTGCCAGCAGCCAAGGGGCGACGGGACTAGGCGTCACCGGGGAGCTGTTTTTT. This chain joins TRBV3-1 (or the pseudogene TRBV3-2) and TRBJ2-2, with 8 positions matching TRBD2. CDR1 and CDR2 from the germline V gene are LGHDT and YNNKEL (reference sequence). The CDR3 length is 18 residues. The ends lost 1 base at V and 4 bases at J; junction bases unmatched: 11.

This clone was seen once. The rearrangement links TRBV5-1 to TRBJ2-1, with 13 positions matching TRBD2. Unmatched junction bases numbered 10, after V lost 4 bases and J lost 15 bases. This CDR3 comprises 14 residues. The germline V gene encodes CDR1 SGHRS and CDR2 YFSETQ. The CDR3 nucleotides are TGCGCCAGCAGCCCCTTCACTAGCGGGGGGGCTTTGTTCTTC. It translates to CASSPFTSGGALFF.

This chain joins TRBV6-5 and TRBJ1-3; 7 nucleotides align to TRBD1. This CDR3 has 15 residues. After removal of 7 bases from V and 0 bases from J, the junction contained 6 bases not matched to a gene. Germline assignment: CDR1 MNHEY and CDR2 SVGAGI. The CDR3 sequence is CASTEDRSSGNTIYF. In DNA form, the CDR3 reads TGTGCCAGCACCGAGGACAGGAGCTCTGGAAACACCATATATTTT.

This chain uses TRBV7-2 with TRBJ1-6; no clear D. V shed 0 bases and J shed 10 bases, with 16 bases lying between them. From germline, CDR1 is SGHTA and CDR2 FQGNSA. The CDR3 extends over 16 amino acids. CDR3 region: CASSLAPSRGWSPLHF. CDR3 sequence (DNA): TGTGCCAGCAGCTTAGCCCCCAGCCGTGGATGGTCACCCCTCCACTTT. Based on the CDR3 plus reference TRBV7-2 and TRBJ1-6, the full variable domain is GAGVSQSPSNKVTEKGKDVELRCDPISGHTALYWYRQSLGQGLEFLIYFQGNSAPDKSGLPSDRFSAERTGGSVSTLTIQRTQQEDSAVYLCASSLAPSRGWSPLHFGNGTRLTVT.

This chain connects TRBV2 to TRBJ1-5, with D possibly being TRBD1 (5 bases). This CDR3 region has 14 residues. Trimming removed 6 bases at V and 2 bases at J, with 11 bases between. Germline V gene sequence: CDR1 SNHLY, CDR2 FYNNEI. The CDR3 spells CASRPGPGNQPQHF. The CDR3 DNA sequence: TGTGCCAGCAGGCCGGGACCGGGCAATCAGCCCCAGCATTTT.

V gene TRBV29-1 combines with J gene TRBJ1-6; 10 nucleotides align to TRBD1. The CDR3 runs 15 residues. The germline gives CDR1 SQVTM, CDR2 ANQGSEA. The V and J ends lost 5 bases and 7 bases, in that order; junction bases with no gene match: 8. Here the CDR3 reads CSVTGQGKKNSPLHF. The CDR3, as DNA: TGCAGCGTTACGGGACAGGGGAAAAAAAATTCACCCCTCCACTTT.

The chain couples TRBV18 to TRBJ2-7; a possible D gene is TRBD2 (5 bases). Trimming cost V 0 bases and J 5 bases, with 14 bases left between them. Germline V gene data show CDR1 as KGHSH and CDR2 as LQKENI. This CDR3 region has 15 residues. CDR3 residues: CASSPPTGVSDEQYF. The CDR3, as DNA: TGTGCCAGCTCACCACCGACCGGGGTAAGCGACGAGCAGTACTTC.

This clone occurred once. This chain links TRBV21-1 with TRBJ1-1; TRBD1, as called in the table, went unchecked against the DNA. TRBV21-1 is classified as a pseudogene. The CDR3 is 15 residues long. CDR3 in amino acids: CASSKGRSMNTEAFF. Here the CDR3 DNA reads TGTGCCAGCAGCAAGGGCAGAAGCATGAACACTGAAGCTTTCTTT.